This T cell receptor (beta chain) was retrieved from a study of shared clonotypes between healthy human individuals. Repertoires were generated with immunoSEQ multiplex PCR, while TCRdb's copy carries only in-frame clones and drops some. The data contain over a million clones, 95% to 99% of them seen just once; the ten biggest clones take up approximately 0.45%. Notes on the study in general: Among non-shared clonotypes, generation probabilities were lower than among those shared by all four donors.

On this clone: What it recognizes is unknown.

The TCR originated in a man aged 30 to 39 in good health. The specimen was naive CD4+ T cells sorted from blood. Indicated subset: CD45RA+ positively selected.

CDR3 bases: TGTGCCACCTATTCAGGGTCAGCCCAGCATTTT. It encodes CATYSGSAQHF. This sequence joins TRBV28 and TRBJ1-5, with a possible D match to TRBD1 (5 bases). The germline CDR1 and CDR2 sequences are MDHEN and SYDVKM. The CDR3 spans 11 residues. Trimming shortened V by 10 bases and J by 11 bases, and 15 bases separated the two germline ends.